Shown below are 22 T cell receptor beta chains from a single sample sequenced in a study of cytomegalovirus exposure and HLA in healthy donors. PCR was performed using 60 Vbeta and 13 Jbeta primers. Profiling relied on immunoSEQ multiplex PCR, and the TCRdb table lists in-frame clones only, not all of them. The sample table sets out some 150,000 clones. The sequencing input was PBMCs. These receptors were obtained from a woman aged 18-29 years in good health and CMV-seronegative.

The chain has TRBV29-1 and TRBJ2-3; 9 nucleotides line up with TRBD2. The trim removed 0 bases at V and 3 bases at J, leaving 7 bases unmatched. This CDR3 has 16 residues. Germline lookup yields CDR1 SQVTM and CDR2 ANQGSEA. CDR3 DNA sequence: TGCAGCGTTGAAGAATTTAGCGGGAGAAGGACAGATACGCAGTATTTT. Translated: CSVEEFSGRRTDTQYF.

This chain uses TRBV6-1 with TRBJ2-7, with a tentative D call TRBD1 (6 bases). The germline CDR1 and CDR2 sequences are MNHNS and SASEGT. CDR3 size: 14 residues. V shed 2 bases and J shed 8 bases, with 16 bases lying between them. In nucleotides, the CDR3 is TGTGCCAGCAGTGAAACCGGACAGTTACGTAAGCAGTACGTC. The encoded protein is CASSETGQLRKQYV.

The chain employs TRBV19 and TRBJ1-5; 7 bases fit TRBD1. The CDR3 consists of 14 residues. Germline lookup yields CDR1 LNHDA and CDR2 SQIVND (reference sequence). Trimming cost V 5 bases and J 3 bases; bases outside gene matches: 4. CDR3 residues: CASSRGTDNQPQHF. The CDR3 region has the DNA TGTGCCAGTAGTCGCGGGACAGACAATCAGCCCCAGCATTTT.

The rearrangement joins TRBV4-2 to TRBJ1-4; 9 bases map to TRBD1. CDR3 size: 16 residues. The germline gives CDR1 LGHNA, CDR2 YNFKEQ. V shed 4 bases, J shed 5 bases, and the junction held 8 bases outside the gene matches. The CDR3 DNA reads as TGTGCCAGCAGCCTTAGATGGGACAGGGACAATGAAAAACTGTTTTTT. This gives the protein CASSLRWDRDNEKLFF.

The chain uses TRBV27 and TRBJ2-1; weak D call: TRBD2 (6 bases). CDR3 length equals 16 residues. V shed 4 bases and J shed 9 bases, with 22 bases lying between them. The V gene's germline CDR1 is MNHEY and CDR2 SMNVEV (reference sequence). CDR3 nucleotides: TGTGCCAGCAGTTACGGCGGGACTCCGCGTCAGGGTGAGCAGTTCTTC. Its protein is CASSYGGTPRQGEQFF.

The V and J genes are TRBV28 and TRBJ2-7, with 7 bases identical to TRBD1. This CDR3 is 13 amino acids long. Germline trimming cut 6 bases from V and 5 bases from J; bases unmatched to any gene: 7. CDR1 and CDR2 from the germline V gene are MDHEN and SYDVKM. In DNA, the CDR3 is TGTGCCAGCAGACTCCCAGGGGGTAACGAGCAGTACTTC. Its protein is CASRLPGGNEQYF.

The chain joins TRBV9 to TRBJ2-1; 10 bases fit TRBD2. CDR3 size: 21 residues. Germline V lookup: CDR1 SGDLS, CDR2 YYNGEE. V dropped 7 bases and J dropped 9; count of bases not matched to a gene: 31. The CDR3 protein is CASPGQGSQLAGLILYSEQFF. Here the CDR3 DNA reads TGTGCCAGCCCTGGACAGGGAAGTCAACTAGCGGGACTCATTTTATACTCTGAGCAGTTCTTC.

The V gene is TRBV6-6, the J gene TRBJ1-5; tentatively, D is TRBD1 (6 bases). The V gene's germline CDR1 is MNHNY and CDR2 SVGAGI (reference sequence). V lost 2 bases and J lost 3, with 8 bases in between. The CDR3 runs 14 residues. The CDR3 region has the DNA TGTGCCAGCAGTTACGGACAGTACAATCAGCCCCAGCATTTT. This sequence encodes CASSYGQYNQPQHF.

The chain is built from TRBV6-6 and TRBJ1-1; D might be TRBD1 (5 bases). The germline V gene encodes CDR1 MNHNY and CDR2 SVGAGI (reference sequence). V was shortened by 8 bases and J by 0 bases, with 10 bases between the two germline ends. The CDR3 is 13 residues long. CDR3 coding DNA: TGTGCCAGCGGGGGGGAGATGAACACTGAAGCTTTCTTT. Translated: CASGGEMNTEAFF.

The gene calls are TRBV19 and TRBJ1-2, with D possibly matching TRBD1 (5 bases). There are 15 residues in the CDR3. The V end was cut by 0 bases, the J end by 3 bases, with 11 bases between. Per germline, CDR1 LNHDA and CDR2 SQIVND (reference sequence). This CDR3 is CASSIDPGFDYGYTF. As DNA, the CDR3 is TGTGCCAGTAGTATAGATCCAGGGTTCGACTATGGCTACACCTTC.

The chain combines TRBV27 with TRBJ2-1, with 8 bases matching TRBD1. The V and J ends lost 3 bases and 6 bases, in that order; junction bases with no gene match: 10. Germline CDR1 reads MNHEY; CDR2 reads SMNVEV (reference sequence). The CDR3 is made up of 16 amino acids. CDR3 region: CASSFEGDRRVNEQFF. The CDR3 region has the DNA TGTGCCAGCAGTTTTGAAGGGGACAGGAGGGTCAATGAGCAGTTCTTC.

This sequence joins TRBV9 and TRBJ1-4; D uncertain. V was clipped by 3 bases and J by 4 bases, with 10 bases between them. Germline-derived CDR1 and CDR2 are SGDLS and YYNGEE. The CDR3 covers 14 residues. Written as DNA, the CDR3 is TGTGCCAGCAGCGAAACAGTATTTAATGAAAAACTGTTTTTT. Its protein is CASSETVFNEKLFF.

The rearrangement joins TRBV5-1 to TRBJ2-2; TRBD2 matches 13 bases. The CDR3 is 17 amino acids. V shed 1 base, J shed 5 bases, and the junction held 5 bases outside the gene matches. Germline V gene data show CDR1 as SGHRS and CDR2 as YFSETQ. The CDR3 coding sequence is TGCGCCAGCAGCTTGACCGGGACTAGCGGGACAACCGGGGAGCTGTTTTTT. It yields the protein CASSLTGTSGTTGELFF.

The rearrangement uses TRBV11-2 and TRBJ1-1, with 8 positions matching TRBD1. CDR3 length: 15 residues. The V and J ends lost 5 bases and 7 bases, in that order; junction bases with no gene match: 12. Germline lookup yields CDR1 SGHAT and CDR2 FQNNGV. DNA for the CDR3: TGTGCCAGCAGCACCGGGACAGGCCTCGGTGGTGAAGCTTTCTTT. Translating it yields CASSTGTGLGGEAFF.

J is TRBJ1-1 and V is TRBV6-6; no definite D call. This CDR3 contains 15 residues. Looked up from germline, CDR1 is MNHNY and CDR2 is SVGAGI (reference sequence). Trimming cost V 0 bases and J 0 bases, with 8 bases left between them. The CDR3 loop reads CASSYSGDMNTEAFF. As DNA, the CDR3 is TGTGCCAGCAGTTACTCGGGAGACATGAACACTGAAGCTTTCTTT.

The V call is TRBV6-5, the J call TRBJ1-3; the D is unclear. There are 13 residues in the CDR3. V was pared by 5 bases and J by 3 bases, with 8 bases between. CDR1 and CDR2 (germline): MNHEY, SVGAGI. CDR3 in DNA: TGTGCCAGCAGTCCCCAATTTGGAAACACCATATATTTT. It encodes CASSPQFGNTIYF.

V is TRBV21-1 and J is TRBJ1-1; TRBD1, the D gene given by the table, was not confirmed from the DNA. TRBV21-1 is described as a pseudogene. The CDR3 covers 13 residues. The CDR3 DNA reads TGTGCCAGCAGCAACAGGGTTAACACTGAAGCTTTCTTT. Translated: CASSNRVNTEAFF.

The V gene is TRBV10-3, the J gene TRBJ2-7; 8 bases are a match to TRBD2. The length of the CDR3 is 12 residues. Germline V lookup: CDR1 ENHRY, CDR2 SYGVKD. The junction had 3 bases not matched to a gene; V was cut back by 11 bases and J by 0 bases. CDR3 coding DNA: TGTGCCTCCGGGACTAGCTCCTACGAGCAGTACTTC. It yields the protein CASGTSSYEQYF.

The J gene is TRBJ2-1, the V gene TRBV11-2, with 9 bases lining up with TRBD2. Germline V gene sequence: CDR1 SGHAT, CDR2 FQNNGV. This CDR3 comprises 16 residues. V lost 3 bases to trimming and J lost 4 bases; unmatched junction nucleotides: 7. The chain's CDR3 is CASSFSWREGYNEQFF. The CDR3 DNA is TGTGCCAGCAGCTTTTCCTGGCGGGAGGGATACAATGAGCAGTTCTTC.

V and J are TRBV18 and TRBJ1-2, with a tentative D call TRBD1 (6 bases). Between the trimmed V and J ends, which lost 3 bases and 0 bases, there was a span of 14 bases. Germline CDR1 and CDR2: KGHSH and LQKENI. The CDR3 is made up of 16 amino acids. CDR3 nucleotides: TGTGCCAGCTCACCCGACCAGGGGATCTCTAACTATGGCTACACCTTC. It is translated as CASSPDQGISNYGYTF.

For the CDR3, the DNA is TGTGCCAGCAGCTTATCTCCAGGGGTGACCTACGAGCAGTACTTC. This codes for CASSLSPGVTYEQYF. The chain recombines TRBV7-2 with TRBJ2-7; a possible D gene is TRBD1 (6 bases). Trimming shortened V by 2 bases and J by 2 bases, and 13 bases separated the two germline ends. CDR1 is SGHTA and CDR2 is FQGNSA in the germline V gene. There are 15 residues in the CDR3.

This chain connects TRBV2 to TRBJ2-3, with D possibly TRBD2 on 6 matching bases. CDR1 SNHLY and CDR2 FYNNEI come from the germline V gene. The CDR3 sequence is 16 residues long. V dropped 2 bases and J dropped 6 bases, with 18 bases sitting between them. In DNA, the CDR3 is TGTGCCAGCAGTGAATATGGACTTCTGGGAGGTGATACGCAGTATTTT. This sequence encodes CASSEYGLLGGDTQYF. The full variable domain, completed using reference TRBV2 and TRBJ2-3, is EPEVTQTPSHQVTQMGQEVILRCVPISNHLYFYWYRQILGQKVEFLVSFYNNEISEKSEIFDDQFSVERPDGSNFTLKIRSTKLEDSAMYFCASSEYGLLGGDTQYFGPGTRLTVL.